This passage covers 22 T cell receptor beta chains from one sample sequenced in a study of graft-versus-host responses after intestinal transplantation. Clones were read by immunoSEQ multiplex PCR, and TCRdb kept only the in-frame ones, dropping some. The sample shows about 21,000 clones, around three quarters of them seen only once. Processed graft tissue released its intraepithelial and lamina propria lymphocytes. This specimen was ileum tissue, taken 20 days after intestinal transplant. These receptors all stem from a human patient who received an intestinal transplant, so some T cells may come from the graft donor.

The chain employs TRBV4-3 and TRBJ2-3; D unresolved. Per the germline V gene, CDR1 is LGHNA and CDR2 is YSLEER. The CDR3 sequence is 14 residues long. Trimming took 0 bases from V and 2 from J, leaving 6 bases between them. Here the CDR3 reads CASSQEASTDTQYF. The CDR3 coding sequence is TGCGCCAGCAGCCAAGAGGCCTCCACAGATACGCAGTATTTT.

This chain uses TRBV30 with TRBJ2-4; D is perhaps TRBD1 (5 bases). CDR3 size: 13 residues. The V gene's germline CDR1 is GTSNPN and CDR2 SVGIG (reference sequence). The V gene lost 4 bases and the J gene lost 2 bases, with 9 bases spanning the gap. CDR3 coding DNA: TGTGCCTGGAACGACAGTCCCAAAAACATTCAGTACTTC. It yields the protein CAWNDSPKNIQYF.

The gene calls are TRBV4-2 and TRBJ2-1, with D perhaps matching TRBD1 (6 bases). Trimming left V 7 bases short and J 9 bases short, with 16 bases between. There are 13 residues in the CDR3. Germline V gives CDR1 LGHNA, CDR2 YNFKEQ. CDR3 loop: CASNLVGAAEQFF. For the CDR3, the DNA is TGTGCCAGCAATCTTGTGGGGGCGGCTGAGCAGTTCTTC.

The V and J genes are TRBV7-8 and TRBJ2-1; 9 bases align to TRBD2. The V segment lost 10 bases and the J segment 3 bases; nucleotides outside the gene matches: 4. The CDR3 is made up of 13 amino acids. The germline V gene has CDR1 SGHVS and CDR2 FQNEAQ. DNA of the CDR3: TGTGCCAACATAGCGGGGGACTACAATGAGCAGTTCTTC. Its protein is CANIAGDYNEQFF.

The chain couples TRBV30 to TRBJ1-6; a possible D gene is TRBD1 (5 bases). V lost 4 bases and J 14 bases, leaving 21 bases between the germline ends. Germline CDR1 GTSNPN, CDR2 SVGIG (reference sequence). This CDR3 comprises 14 residues. The CDR3 here is CAWNLGRGRVALHF. The CDR3 nucleotides read TGTGCCTGGAATCTTGGACGGGGGAGGGTGGCCCTCCACTTT.

The rearrangement joins TRBV12-5 to TRBJ2-7; the D is unclear. Between the trimmed V and J ends, which lost 0 bases and 4 bases, there was a span of 10 bases. The CDR3 consists of 14 residues. CDR1 and CDR2 from the germline V gene are LGHNT and FRNRAP. For the CDR3, the DNA is TGTGCTAGTGGTTTGGTTTCAGATATTTACGAGCAGTACTTC. It codes for CASGLVSDIYEQYF.

CDR3 residues: CASSLSGGLNTEAFF. For the CDR3, the DNA is TGTGCCAGCAGCTTATCGGGGGGACTGAACACTGAAGCTTTCTTT. The rearrangement links TRBV7-6 to TRBJ1-1; possible D gene TRBD1, 5 bases. Germline lookup yields CDR1 SGHVS and CDR2 FNYEAQ. The V and J ends lost 2 bases and 0 bases respectively, with 10 bases between them. This CDR3 is 15 amino acids long.

This clone appeared a single time. The V and J genes are TRBV27 and TRBJ1-6; D is possibly TRBD1 (5 bases). Looked up from germline, CDR1 is MNHEY and CDR2 is SMNVEV (reference sequence). The CDR3 runs to 14 residues. V was trimmed by 2 bases and J by 9 bases, leaving 11 bases between them. In DNA, the CDR3 is TGTGCCAGCAGTTTAGGCAGGGTTAGTTCACCCCTCCACTTT. Translated, it gives CASSLGRVSSPLHF.

This clone is medium-sized within its sample. The chain recombines TRBV7-9 with TRBJ2-7; 8 bases line up with TRBD2. Germline-derived CDR1 and CDR2 are SEHNR and FQNEAQ (reference sequence). CDR3 length equals 15 residues. Trimming cost V 1 base and J 4 bases; bases outside gene matches: 6. The CDR3 spells CASSLDTSGTYEQYF. For the CDR3, the DNA is TGTGCCAGCAGCTTAGATACTAGCGGAACTTACGAGCAGTACTTC.

The chain combines TRBV29-1 with TRBJ1-4; D is possibly TRBD1 (6 bases). V was clipped by 6 bases and J by 5 bases, with 19 bases between them. The CDR3 covers 15 residues. Germline V gene data show CDR1 as SQVTM and CDR2 as ANQGSEA. The CDR3 DNA follows: TGCAGCGTATCCCCAGGGGCCTACCCGAATGAAAAACTGTTTTTT. Its translation is CSVSPGAYPNEKLFF.

This clone was found a few times. The chain combines TRBV10-3 with TRBJ2-7, with 10 bases that match TRBD1. With 6 bases clipped from V and 5 bases from J, the junction kept 4 bases outside the gene matches. Germline CDR1 ENHRY, CDR2 SYGVKD. The CDR3 is 13 residues long. CDR3 sequence (DNA): TGTGCCATCAGAGGGACAGGGGTACACGAGCAGTACTTC. Translation gives CAIRGTGVHEQYF.

This clone was seen more than once but under ten times. This chain connects TRBV5-1 to TRBJ2-7, with D possibly being TRBD2 (6 bases). The CDR3 extends over 14 amino acids. The V gene lost 0 bases and the J gene lost 3 bases, with 10 bases spanning the gap. Looked up from germline, CDR1 is SGHRS and CDR2 is YFSETQ. The CDR3 loop reads CASSLGAGLYEQYF. Written as DNA, the CDR3 is TGCGCCAGCAGCTTGGGTGCGGGGCTCTACGAGCAGTACTTC.

The chain carries TRBV19 and TRBJ1-5; D might be TRBD1 (6 bases). Trimming removed 6 bases at V and 7 bases at J, with 22 bases between. The CDR3 has 16 residues. Germline V gives CDR1 LNHDA, CDR2 SQIVND (reference sequence). The CDR3 protein is CASSPNPYTGPQPQHF. Here the CDR3 DNA reads TGTGCCAGTAGCCCTAACCCCTACACAGGGCCGCAGCCCCAGCATTTT. The whole variable domain, filled in from reference TRBV19 and TRBJ1-5, reads DGGITQSPKYLFRKEGQNVTLSCEQNLNHDAMYWYRQDPGQGLRLIYYSQIVNDFQKGDIAEGYSVSREKKESFPLTVTSAQKNPTAFYLCASSPNPYTGPQPQHFGDGTRLSIL.

This rearrangement joins TRBV5-1 to TRBJ2-1; TRBD2 agrees at 8 bases. Unmatched junction bases numbered 12, after V lost 0 bases and J lost 10 bases. The CDR3 is made up of 16 amino acids. Germline values: CDR1 SGHRS, CDR2 YFSETQ. In DNA form, the CDR3 reads TGCGCCAGCAGCTTGGCCGGTAATAGCGGGACCCCCGAGCAGTTCTTC. Amino acids: CASSLAGNSGTPEQFF.

V usage is TRBV15 and J usage is TRBJ1-6, with TRBD1 matching 9 bases. V shed 3 bases and J 7 bases; nucleotides not matched to a gene: 7. Germline V gene sequence: CDR1 LNHNV, CDR2 YYDKDF (reference sequence). CDR3 length: 16 residues. The CDR3 DNA reads TGTGCCACCAGCAGGAGGTCCGGGACAGGGAATTCACCCCTCCACTTT. The encoded protein is CATSRRSGTGNSPLHF.

The V call is TRBV19, the J call TRBJ2-7; 11 nucleotides match TRBD1. The CDR3 is made up of 13 amino acids. Losses at the gene ends were 4 bases for V and 6 bases for J; bases not matched to a gene: 2. The germline V gene has CDR1 LNHDA and CDR2 SQIVND (reference sequence). CDR3 loop: CASSTGTGGEQYF. The CDR3 DNA reads as TGTGCCAGTAGTACCGGGACAGGGGGCGAGCAGTACTTC.

The chain has TRBV4-3 and TRBJ2-7; D is undetermined. Germline CDR1 reads LGHNA; CDR2 reads YSLEER. This CDR3 has 13 residues. V was clipped by 0 bases and J by 4 bases, with 7 bases between them. The CDR3 nucleotides are TGCGCCAGCAGCCAAGAGGTCAGTTACGAGCAGTACTTC. Its translation: CASSQEVSYEQYF.

The genes are TRBV6-4 and TRBJ2-3; maybe TRBD2 (6 bases). The CDR3 runs 14 residues. Trimming cost V 2 bases and J 6 bases, with 12 bases left between them. Germline CDR1 and CDR2: MRHNA and SNTAGT. Written as DNA, the CDR3 is TGTGCCAGCAGTGACGGGACTTTCCCCGATACGCAGTATTTT. Its protein product is CASSDGTFPDTQYF.

This chain uses TRBV6-5 with TRBJ1-2; possible D gene TRBD1, 6 bases. CDR3 length: 15 amino acids. Germline-derived CDR1 and CDR2 are MNHEY and SVGAGI. V was cut by 0 bases and J by 8 bases, with 16 bases left in between. For the CDR3, the DNA is TGTGCCAGCAGTTACTCGAGTGCAGGGGCCGCGGGCTACACCTTC. Amino acids: CASSYSSAGAAGYTF.

A note on this clone: In this CDR3 the conserved last residue, phenylalanine or tryptophan, is missing, so a read error is likely. The DNA is left out, because the CDR3 cannot be placed on it with certainty; the CDR3 is given as TCRdb lists it. J is TRBJ1-2 and V is TRBV28. The CDR3 is 9 residues long, counting both termini. Germline CDR1 reads MDHEN; CDR2 reads SYDVKM. CDR3 residues: CASSVGGPK.

The chain carries TRBV18 and TRBJ1-3; perhaps TRBD1 as D (5 bases). The CDR3 is 16 amino acids. CDR1 is KGHSH, CDR2 LQKENI, per germline. V lost 3 bases and J lost 0, with 12 bases in between. CDR3 protein: CASSPPTAYSGNTIYF. DNA for the CDR3: TGTGCCAGCTCACCGCCGACAGCCTACTCTGGAAACACCATATATTTT.

The sample holds a few counts of this clone. The chain joins TRBV11-3 to TRBJ2-2, with D unresolved. Looked up from germline, CDR1 is SGHNT and CDR2 is YENEEA. The CDR3 has 16 residues. Trimming shortened V by 1 base and J by 0 bases, and 9 bases separated the two germline ends. CDR3 protein: CASSLAVYANTGELFF. CDR3 sequence (DNA): TGTGCCAGCAGCTTAGCGGTATACGCGAACACCGGGGAGCTGTTTTTT.